The 21 T cell receptor beta chains below were found in one sample sequenced in a study of CD8 T cells in Susac syndrome. When the RNA was reverse transcribed, random hexamers were used with an input of roughly 0.45 to 1 ug. TCRdb itself ran the immunoSEQ multiplex PCR reads through MiXCR, one entry per CDR3 protein. The profile shows about 120,000 distinct CDR3 sequences, 85% to 95% of them singletons. The sequenced sample was CD8+ T cells from PBMCs. The receptors derive from a human donor in good health.

The CDR3 bases are TGTGCCAGCAGCCTGATTTATGGACAGGCTGAAGCTTTCTTT. Amino acid sequence: CASSLIYGQAEAFF. The chain is built from TRBV14 and TRBJ1-1; TRBD1 agrees at 7 bases. CDR1 and CDR2 (germline): SGHDN, FVKESK. This CDR3 is 14 amino acids long. V trimming: 4 bases; J trimming: 6 bases; junction bases outside the gene matches: 8. Based on the CDR3 plus reference TRBV14 and TRBJ1-1, the full variable domain is EAGVTQFPSHSVIEKGQTVTLRCDPISGHDNLYWYRRVMGKEIKFLLHFVKESKQDESGMPNNRFLAERTGGTYSTLKVQPAELEDSGVYFCASSLIYGQAEAFFGQGTRLTVV.

The chain combines TRBV19 with TRBJ1-5, with TRBD1 as a possible D gene (5 bases). Between the trimmed V and J ends, which lost 9 bases and 3 bases, there was a span of 18 bases. Germline V gene sequence: CDR1 LNHDA, CDR2 SQIVND (reference sequence). The CDR3 is made up of 15 amino acids. The CDR3 spells CASLSGLIDNQPQHF. The CDR3 DNA reads TGTGCCAGCCTCTCGGGGCTGATCGACAATCAGCCCCAGCATTTT. Full variable domain (missing parts from reference TRBV19 and TRBJ1-5): DGGITQSPKYLFRKEGQNVTLSCEQNLNHDAMYWYRQDPGQGLRLIYYSQIVNDFQKGDIAEGYSVSREKKESFPLTVTSAQKNPTAFYLCASLSGLIDNQPQHFGDGTRLSIL.

The count of this clonotype is one. This sequence joins TRBV21-1 and TRBJ1-5. TRBV21-1 is listed as a pseudogene. The length of the CDR3 is 21 residues. The CDR3 is CASSKRGPDNMVGYSNQPQHF. Written as DNA, the CDR3 is TGTGCCAGCAGCAAAAGGGGCCCGGACAACATGGTGGGTTACAGCAATCAGCCCCAGCATTTT.

This chain links TRBV20-1 with TRBJ1-5; no reliable D call. The CDR3 extends over 17 amino acids. Germline V gene sequence: CDR1 DFQATT, CDR2 SNEGSKA (reference sequence). V lost 3 bases and J lost 0, with 18 bases in between. CDR3 DNA: TGCAGTGCTAGTAGAGGGCCCAACCGATATAGCAATCAGCCCCAGCATTTT. Translated, it gives CSASRGPNRYSNQPQHF.

This clonotype turned up a few times. The chain combines TRBV7-2 with TRBJ1-5, with D perhaps TRBD1 (5 bases). Germline assignment: CDR1 SGHTA and CDR2 FQGNSA. This CDR3 contains 13 residues. V shed 0 bases and J shed 7 bases, with 7 bases lying between them. CDR3 in DNA: TGTGCCAGCAGCTTAGCGCAGGGCCAGCCCCAGCATTTT. This encodes CASSLAQGQPQHF. Full variable domain (outside the CDR3, taken from reference TRBV7-2 and TRBJ1-5): GAGVSQSPSNKVTEKGKDVELRCDPISGHTALYWYRQSLGQGLEFLIYFQGNSAPDKSGLPSDRFSAERTGGSVSTLTIQRTQQEDSAVYLCASSLAQGQPQHFGDGTRLSIL.

The J gene is TRBJ2-5, the V gene TRBV5-1, with TRBD2 matching over 12 bases. The V gene end was trimmed by 4 bases and the J gene end by 0 bases; junction bases not matched to a gene: 13. The CDR3 spans 19 residues. CDR1 is SGHRS and CDR2 is YFSETQ in the germline V gene. Written as DNA, the CDR3 is TGCGCCAGCAGCCCTAGGACTAGCGGGATAAACCGGTACCAAGAGACCCAGTACTTC. This encodes CASSPRTSGINRYQETQYF. Complete variable domain (other parts from reference TRBV5-1 and TRBJ2-5): KAGVTQTPRYLIKTRGQQVTLSCSPISGHRSVSWYQQTPGQGLQFLFEYFSETQRNKGNFPGRFSGRQFSNSRSEMNVSTLELGDSALYLCASSPRTSGINRYQETQYFGPGTRLLVL.

J is TRBJ1-5 and V is TRBV5-1, with D possibly TRBD1 on 5 matching bases. The ends were cut back, 5 bases at V and 6 bases at J, with 12 bases in the middle. The CDR3 sequence is 13 residues long. CDR1 and CDR2 from the germline V gene are SGHRS and YFSETQ. Here the CDR3 reads CASSRGEGQPQHF. CDR3 in DNA: TGCGCCAGCAGTCGAGGGGAGGGTCAGCCCCAGCATTTT. Together with reference TRBV5-1 and TRBJ1-5, the CDR3 gives the full variable domain: KAGVTQTPRYLIKTRGQQVTLSCSPISGHRSVSWYQQTPGQGLQFLFEYFSETQRNKGNFPGRFSGRQFSNSRSEMNVSTLELGDSALYLCASSRGEGQPQHFGDGTRLSIL.

This clonotype occurred once. The chain combines TRBV3-1 with TRBJ2-7; D is undetermined. V shed 0 bases and J shed 0 bases, with 6 bases lying between them. CDR3 length: 14 residues. Per germline, CDR1 LGHDT and CDR2 YNNKEL (reference sequence). The CDR3 region is CASSQDWSSYEQYF. DNA for the CDR3: TGTGCCAGCAGCCAAGATTGGAGCTCCTACGAGCAGTACTTC.

V usage is TRBV10-3 and J usage is TRBJ2-5; D is ambiguous. CDR1 ENHRY and CDR2 SYGVKD come from the germline V gene. Deletions cut 7 bases from V and 1 base from J, with 10 bases between. CDR3 length: 13 residues. In DNA, the CDR3 is TGTGCCATCACCGCAGGCTCCCAAGAGACCCAGTACTTC. Encoded protein: CAITAGSQETQYF.

This chain links TRBV6-2 or TRBV6-3 with TRBJ2-1; 11 bases agree with TRBD2. The CDR3 extends over 15 amino acids. The trim removed 6 bases at V and 8 bases at J, leaving 9 bases unmatched. CDR1 MNHEY and CDR2 SVGEGT come from the germline V gene. The CDR3 sequence is CASSRTSGGGYEQFF. In nucleotides, the CDR3 is TGTGCCAGCAGCCGCACTAGCGGGGGAGGATATGAGCAGTTCTTC.

J is TRBJ2-2 and V is TRBV11-2, with a tentative D call TRBD2 (6 bases). This CDR3 is 17 amino acids long. The ends were cut back, 0 bases at V and 1 base at J, with 12 bases in the middle. Germline values: CDR1 SGHAT, CDR2 FQNNGV. The CDR3 DNA follows: TGTGCCAGCAGCTTAGAATTTTTGGGAGGGAACACCGGGGAGCTGTTTTTT. It codes for CASSLEFLGGNTGELFF.

The chain recombines TRBV19 with TRBJ2-2, with D perhaps matching TRBD1 or TRBD2 (5 bases each). The CDR3 sequence is 14 residues long. Trimming cost V 5 bases and J 5 bases, with 12 bases left between them. CDR1 is LNHDA and CDR2 is SQIVND in the germline V gene (reference sequence). Here the CDR3 reads CASSPGTGTGELFF. CDR3 DNA: TGTGCCAGTAGTCCTGGGACGGGGACCGGGGAGCTGTTTTTT.

The V gene is TRBV5-8, the J gene TRBJ1-1; a weak D match, TRBD1 (5 bases). The CDR3 length is 15 residues. Deletions cut 2 bases from V and 1 base from J, with 12 bases between. Germline-derived CDR1 and CDR2 are SGHTS and YDEGEE. The DNA for the CDR3 is TGTGCCAGCAGCTTTTCGGGACGACGGAACACTGAAGCTTTCTTT. Translating gives CASSFSGRRNTEAFF.

The J gene is TRBJ1-5, the V gene TRBV6-1; D ambiguous. The CDR3 contains 12 residues. Trimming cost V 4 bases and J 6 bases, with 7 bases left between them. Germline V lookup: CDR1 MNHNS, CDR2 SASEGT. CDR3 DNA: TGTGCCAGCAGTGGATCGGGTCAGCCCCAGCATTTT. Translation gives CASSGSGQPQHF.

V gene TRBV20-1 combines with J gene TRBJ2-7, with 7 bases aligning to TRBD2. Germline CDR1 is DFQATT and CDR2 is SNEGSKA (reference sequence). V shed 1 base and J 2 bases; nucleotides not matched to a gene: 8. This CDR3 contains 15 residues. The CDR3 loop is CSARVERDRPYEQYF. CDR3 DNA sequence: TGCAGTGCTAGAGTGGAGCGGGACCGCCCCTACGAGCAGTACTTC.

The V call is TRBV7-9, the J call TRBJ2-2, with D perhaps matching TRBD1 (6 bases). The CDR3 has 15 amino acids. CDR1 SEHNR and CDR2 FQNEAQ come from the germline V gene (reference sequence). V was cut by 6 bases and J by 0 bases, with 11 bases left in between. Here the CDR3 reads CASRSQGTNTGELFF. CDR3 nucleotide sequence: TGTGCCAGCAGATCACAGGGAACGAACACCGGGGAGCTGTTTTTT.

The rearrangement uses TRBV29-1 and TRBJ1-1, with D unresolved. V lost 6 bases and J lost 6, with 8 bases in between. Germline lookup yields CDR1 SQVTM and CDR2 ANQGSEA. The CDR3 length is 10 residues. DNA of the CDR3: TGCAGCGTGTCTAGCGCTGAAGCTTTCTTT. This encodes CSVSSAEAFF.

This clonotype occurred once. The chain is built from TRBV20-1 and TRBJ2-7; 7 bases match TRBD1. The CDR3 is 13 amino acids. The junction had 4 bases not matched to a gene; V was cut back by 4 bases and J by 1 base. Looked up from germline, CDR1 is DFQATT and CDR2 is SNEGSKA (reference sequence). This chain's CDR3 is CSATDRVSYEQYF. CDR3 sequence (DNA): TGCAGTGCTACCGACAGGGTGTCCTACGAGCAGTACTTC.

This chain uses TRBV18 with TRBJ2-5, with 8 nucleotides matching TRBD2. Germline assignment: CDR1 KGHSH and CDR2 LQKENI. The CDR3 extends over 15 amino acids. V gave up 4 bases and J gave up 7 bases; unmatched junction bases: 11. The CDR3 loop is CASSQDSGIRGTQYF. In DNA, the CDR3 is TGTGCCAGCTCACAGGATAGCGGGATTAGAGGGACCCAGTACTTC.

The CDR3 reads CASSSVDIQYF. Here the CDR3 DNA reads TGTGCCAGCAGTTCTGTAGACATTCAGTACTTC. The chain uses TRBV12-3 or TRBV12-4 and TRBJ2-4; the D is unclear. CDR3 length equals 11 residues. Trimming removed 4 bases from V and 8 bases from J, with 6 bases in between.

V usage is TRBV7-2 and J usage is TRBJ2-2; D uncertain. V was shortened by 7 bases and J by 7 bases, with 19 bases between the two germline ends. The CDR3 has 15 residues. Germline V CDR1 and CDR2: SGHTA, FQGNSA. CDR3 in amino acids: CASTDRASWSGELFF. CDR3 nucleotides: TGTGCCAGCACCGATCGGGCCTCCTGGAGCGGGGAGCTGTTTTTT.